This T cell receptor (beta chain) emerged from a study of T-cell reconstitution after alpha-beta-depleted transplantation in children. The CDR3 consists of 18 residues. The V end lost 3 bases, the J end lost 3 bases, and 23 bases lay between the germline ends. From germline, CDR1 is SNHLY and CDR2 FYNNEI. Unique molecular identifiers were incorporated during preparation of the TCRbeta library. One entry per CDR3 protein, called by TCRdb with MiXCR from the PCR reads. The data contain about 190,000 distinct CDR3 sequences, around 7% of them singletons. This clonotype was counted ten times or more. The clonotype originates from a human donor who donated a stem cell graft to a child with Wiskott-Aldrich syndrome. The sample in question was PBMCs from the stem cell graft donor, obtained from the stem cell graft. This chain connects TRBV2 to TRBJ1-1; no clear D gene. Written as DNA, the CDR3 is TGTGCCAGCAGTGACCCCCAAGGGAGGGAGGGATTGGACACTGAAGCTTTCTTT. Protein sequence: CASSDPQGREGLDTEAFF. Full variable domain (missing parts from reference TRBV2 and TRBJ1-1): EPEVTQTPSHQVTQMGQEVILRCVPISNHLYFYWYRQILGQKVEFLVSFYNNEISEKSEIFDDQFSVERPDGSNFTLKIRSTKLEDSAMYFCASSDPQGREGLDTEAFFGQGTRLTVV.